These 17 T cell receptor beta chains were all obtained from the same sample, sequenced in a study of blood T cell repertoires in COVID-19. Only in-frame clones appear in the TCRdb table, and some are missing; sequencing was by immunoSEQ multiplex PCR. The data show approximately 270,000 clones, approximately 88% seen once. Source material: peripheral blood. These receptors all stem from a woman in her twenties or thirties with COVID-19, enrolled during active disease.

Only a few counts were recorded for this clone. This sequence joins TRBV9 and TRBJ1-5, with D possibly TRBD1 on 6 matching bases. Trimming left V 0 bases short and J 9 bases short, with 13 bases between. Germline V gene lookup returns CDR1 SGDLS and CDR2 YYNGEE. The CDR3 totals 14 residues. CDR3 coding DNA: TGTGCCAGCAGCGTAGGGGCAGGGGATCGGCCCCAGCATTTT. Residues: CASSVGAGDRPQHF. Supplemented by reference TRBV9 and TRBJ1-5, the full variable domain reads DSGVTQTPKHLITATGQRVTLRCSPRSGDLSVYWYQQSLDQGLQFLIQYYNGEERAKGNILERFSAQQFPDLHSELNLSSLELGDSALYFCASSVGAGDRPQHFGDGTRLSIL.

This sequence joins TRBV24-1 and TRBJ2-1, with TRBD1 matching over 11 bases. This CDR3 is 19 amino acids long. Losses at the gene ends were 2 bases for V and 0 bases for J; bases not matched to a gene: 8. Germline loops: CDR1 KGHDR, CDR2 SFDVKD. This chain's CDR3 is CATSDWRTGGPSSYNEQFF. CDR3 bases: TGTGCCACCAGTGATTGGAGGACAGGGGGCCCCAGCTCCTACAATGAGCAGTTCTTC.

V is TRBV6-2 or TRBV6-3 and J is TRBJ2-1; D is possibly TRBD2 (5 bases). With 2 bases removed from V and 2 bases from J, the gap between germline ends came to 10 bases. Germline V CDR1 and CDR2: MNHEY, SVGEGT. The CDR3 totals 15 residues. The CDR3 DNA sequence: TGTGCCAGCAGTTACCGGACTCCGACCTACAATGAGCAGTTCTTC. Amino acids: CASSYRTPTYNEQFF.

The V call is TRBV7-8, the J call TRBJ1-1; a possible D gene is TRBD1 (5 bases). The germline CDR1 and CDR2 sequences are SGHVS and FQNEAQ. The V end was cut by 5 bases, the J end by 1 base, with 20 bases between. The CDR3 consists of 17 residues. CDR3 DNA sequence: TGTGCCAGCAGCCCAAAGCCGCAGGGTAGGGGGAACACTGAAGCTTTCTTT. Translation gives CASSPKPQGRGNTEAFF.

Comments on this clone: Its ends do not fully match the called genes, so a read error is possible. V usage is TRBV28 and J usage is TRBJ2-1; a weak D match, TRBD1 (5 bases). Germline V gene sequence: CDR1 MDHEN, CDR2 SYDVKM. The CDR3 contains 13 residues. For the CDR3, the DNA is TGTGCCAGCAGTTTCTCACAGACAGACAAATTGATCTTC. Residues: CASSFSQTDKLIF.

V is TRBV27 and J is TRBJ2-1; 8 nucleotides line up with TRBD2. V shed 5 bases, J shed 1 base, and the junction held 7 bases outside the gene matches. The CDR3 is 16 residues long. Germline values: CDR1 MNHEY, CDR2 SMNVEV (reference sequence). The CDR3 loop reads CASSALGGVSYNEQFF. The DNA for the CDR3 is TGTGCCAGCAGTGCCCTCGGGGGGGTGTCCTACAATGAGCAGTTCTTC.

This chain connects TRBV7-2 to TRBJ2-3; 8 nucleotides match TRBD1. V lost 5 bases, J lost 2 bases, and 12 bases stayed unmatched. CDR1 SGHTA and CDR2 FQGNSA come from the germline V gene. The CDR3 is 17 residues long. CDR3 bases: TGTGCCAGCAGCGAGACGAAACAGGGGGTCCTCACAGATACGCAGTATTTT. It translates to CASSETKQGVLTDTQYF.

The chain couples TRBV6-2 or TRBV6-3 to TRBJ1-5; D uncertain. Trimming removed 6 bases from V and 3 bases from J, with 9 bases in between. The CDR3 runs 13 residues. CDR1 is MNHEY, CDR2 SVGEGT, per germline. The CDR3 DNA is TGTGCCAGCAGCGGCAGATACAATCAGCCCCAGCATTTT. This encodes CASSGRYNQPQHF.

The chain recombines TRBV10-3 with TRBJ1-1; a possible D gene is TRBD1 (6 bases). This CDR3 spans 14 amino acids. Germline assignment: CDR1 ENHRY and CDR2 SYGVKD. The V and J ends lost 8 bases and 3 bases respectively, with 16 bases between them. CDR3 in DNA: TGTGCCATCTCGGGGAGGGGGGCTGACACTGAAGCTTTCTTT. Translated: CAISGRGADTEAFF.

The chain recombines TRBV6-1 with TRBJ2-7; TRBD1 is a possible D gene (6 bases). CDR1 and CDR2 (germline): MNHNS, SASEGT. CDR3 length: 14 amino acids. Trimming removed 1 base from V and 5 bases from J, with 12 bases in between. The CDR3 loop reads CASSEVTGWDEQYF. The CDR3 DNA reads TGTGCCAGCAGTGAAGTAACAGGGTGGGACGAGCAGTACTTC.

V gene TRBV7-8 combines with J gene TRBJ2-3; tentatively, D is TRBD2 (6 bases). CDR3 length: 15 residues. CDR1 is SGHVS and CDR2 is FQNEAQ in the germline V gene. Trimming left V 5 bases short and J 0 bases short, with 12 bases between. The CDR3 loop reads CASSPIRGSTDTQYF. The CDR3 DNA sequence: TGTGCCAGCAGCCCTATCCGGGGGAGCACAGATACGCAGTATTTT.

The chain recombines TRBV18 with TRBJ1-2; D is perhaps TRBD1 (5 bases). Trimming pared 1 base from V and 8 bases from J, leaving 14 bases between. Per germline, CDR1 KGHSH and CDR2 LQKENI. CDR3 length equals 14 residues. The CDR3 is CASSPQGRSEGYTF. Here the CDR3 DNA reads TGTGCCAGCTCACCACAGGGGAGGAGTGAAGGCTACACCTTC.

This clone occurred a few times. The chain employs TRBV15 and TRBJ1-6, with 12 bases lining up with TRBD1. V was clipped by 6 bases and J by 9 bases; unmatched bases: 6. This CDR3 has 15 amino acids. Germline V gives CDR1 LNHNV, CDR2 YYDKDF (reference sequence). The CDR3 is CATREGDRGRSPLHF. CDR3 in DNA: TGTGCCACCAGAGAGGGGGACAGGGGGCGTTCACCCCTCCACTTT.

The chain carries TRBV5-5 and TRBJ2-6, with D unresolved. V lost 0 bases and J lost 0, with 7 bases in between. Germline loops: CDR1 SGHKS, CDR2 YYEKEE (reference sequence). The CDR3 totals 16 residues. This chain's CDR3 is CASSLASNSGANVLTF. Here the CDR3 DNA reads TGTGCCAGCAGCTTGGCGAGCAACTCTGGGGCCAACGTCCTGACTTTC.

This chain joins TRBV7-9 and TRBJ2-7, with D tentatively TRBD1 (5 bases). Germline V gene lookup returns CDR1 SEHNR and CDR2 FQNEAQ (reference sequence). The CDR3 runs to 15 residues. V lost 5 bases to trimming and J lost 7 bases, with 21 bases between them. The CDR3 sequence is CASSPRASSGNEQYV. DNA of the CDR3: TGTGCCAGCAGCCCTCGGGCCTCCTCAGGGAATGAGCAGTACGTC.

Only a few counts were recorded for this clone. This chain uses TRBV7-8 with TRBJ1-2; TRBD1 aligns across 7 bases. CDR1 and CDR2 (germline): SGHVS, FQNEAQ. The CDR3 has 16 amino acids. The ends lost 6 bases at V and 5 bases at J; junction bases unmatched: 15. The CDR3 bases are TGTGCCAGCAGTCACATAATATTGGGACAGACATATGGCTACACCTTC. This encodes CASSHIILGQTYGYTF. The full variable domain, completed using reference TRBV7-8 and TRBJ1-2, is GAGVSQSPRYKVAKRGQDVALRCDPISGHVSLFWYQQALGQGPEFLTYFQNEAQLDKSGLPSDRFFAERPEGSVSTLKIQRTQQEDSAVYLCASSHIILGQTYGYTFGSGTRLTVV.

This chain joins TRBV29-1 and TRBJ2-1; perhaps TRBD1 as D (5 bases). V was pared by 6 bases and J by 4 bases, with 16 bases between. The germline gives CDR1 SQVTM, CDR2 ANQGSEA. This CDR3 is built from 14 residues. The CDR3, as DNA: TGCAGCGTAAGGGGTCCAGGTCAATACAATGAGCAGTTCTTC. Translating it yields CSVRGPGQYNEQFF.